These 21 T cell receptor beta chains were sequenced from one sample in a study of blood T cell repertoires in COVID-19. Using immunoSEQ multiplex PCR, the repertoire was profiled, and TCRdb retains in-frame clones only, with some absent. The repertoire holds about 88,000 clones, with 89% as singletons. Sequences were obtained from peripheral blood. Receptors were obtained from a woman of 80 years or more with active COVID-19.

The V and J genes are TRBV19 and TRBJ1-1, with 7 bases lining up with TRBD1. The CDR3 spans 15 residues. The germline gives CDR1 LNHDA, CDR2 SQIVND (reference sequence). The trim removed 4 bases at V and 4 bases at J, leaving 9 bases unmatched. The CDR3 sequence is CASSTQDRRVTEAFF. In DNA form, the CDR3 reads TGTGCCAGTAGTACTCAGGACAGGAGGGTCACTGAAGCTTTCTTT.

This clone was observed a handful of times. The rearrangement joins TRBV27 to TRBJ2-3; the match to TRBD2 covers 9 bases. V lost 2 bases and J lost 14; bases outside the gene matches: 11. Per the germline V gene, CDR1 is MNHEY and CDR2 is SMNVEV (reference sequence). This CDR3 is built from 14 residues. The CDR3 spells CASSLLLGTSLTYF. For the CDR3, the DNA is TGTGCCAGCAGTTTACTGCTCGGGACTAGCCTAACGTATTTT.

On this clone itself: The sample contains more than one DNA sequence encoding this CDR3. V is TRBV5-6 and J is TRBJ2-3, with TRBD1 matching over 7 bases. Trimming at V came to 4 bases and at J to 2 bases, leaving 4 bases not matched to a gene. The CDR3 is 14 amino acids. Germline V gene lookup returns CDR1 SGHDT and CDR2 YYEEEE. CDR3 sequence (DNA): TGTGCCAGCAGCCTGACAGGGTTCACAGATACGCAGTATTTT. Translated, it gives CASSLTGFTDTQYF.

The gene calls are TRBV6-2 or TRBV6-3 and TRBJ2-1, with 8 bases lining up with TRBD1. V lost 6 bases to trimming and J lost 6 bases; unmatched junction nucleotides: 22. The germline V gene encodes CDR1 MNHEY and CDR2 SVGEGT. The CDR3 is 19 residues long. The CDR3 loop reads CASSPGVIAGTGLLNEQFF. CDR3 nucleotides: TGTGCCAGCAGCCCAGGGGTGATAGCCGGGACAGGCCTACTCAATGAGCAGTTCTTC.

The genes are TRBV25-1 and TRBJ2-1, with D maybe TRBD2 (5 bases). CDR3 length: 17 residues. Looked up from germline, CDR1 is MGHDK and CDR2 is SYGVNS. The V and J ends lost 1 base and 0 bases respectively, with 13 bases between them. This chain's CDR3 is CASSELGAAGSYNEQFF. In DNA form, the CDR3 reads TGTGCCAGCAGTGAATTGGGAGCAGCAGGCTCCTACAATGAGCAGTTCTTC.

The rearrangement uses TRBV7-2 and TRBJ2-7; D uncertain. Germline assignment: CDR1 SGHTA and CDR2 FQGNSA. The CDR3 totals 14 residues. The V and J ends lost 1 base and 6 bases respectively, with 13 bases between them. CDR3 DNA sequence: TGTGCCAGCAGCTTAGATCCTAGATTGGCCGAGCAGTACTTC. Its translation: CASSLDPRLAEQYF.

This chain joins TRBV23-1 and TRBJ1-5; D not certain. TRBV23-1 is sorted into the ORF group, with uncertain function. The CDR3 consists of 18 residues. V gave up 0 bases and J gave up 8 bases, with 23 bases separating them. CDR3 sequence: CASSQSKGLGFRREPQHF. The CDR3 nucleotides are TGCGCCAGCAGTCAATCGAAGGGATTGGGGTTTAGGAGGGAGCCCCAGCATTTT.

V and J are TRBV29-1 and TRBJ2-1; 11 bases match TRBD2. This CDR3 has 20 amino acids. The V and J ends lost 1 base and 0 bases, in that order; junction bases with no gene match: 14. CDR1 and CDR2 from the germline V gene are SQVTM and ANQGSEA. The CDR3 protein is CSVEGLRTSGSRGSYNEQFF. The CDR3 DNA reads as TGCAGCGTTGAAGGCCTTCGGACTAGCGGGTCCCGGGGCTCCTACAATGAGCAGTTCTTC.

The V and J genes are TRBV23-1 and TRBJ2-1; TRBD2 matches 14 bases. TRBV23-1 is annotated as an ORF whose role is uncertain. This CDR3 is 17 amino acids long. With V trimmed by 2 bases and J by 3 bases, 3 bases remained unmatched. The CDR3 DNA follows: TGCGCCAGCAGTCAAGGGACTAGCGGGAGCAACTACAATGAGCAGTTCTTC. This translates into CASSQGTSGSNYNEQFF.

V gene TRBV19 combines with J gene TRBJ2-1; 9 bases match TRBD2. This CDR3 is built from 15 residues. The germline V gene has CDR1 LNHDA and CDR2 SQIVND (reference sequence). J was trimmed by 9 bases and V by 5 bases; bases with no gene match: 11. CDR3: CASSGRIAGVGEQFF. The CDR3 region has the DNA TGTGCCAGTAGTGGCCGGATAGCGGGAGTCGGTGAGCAGTTCTTC.

This clone was detected only a few times. CDR3 loop: CARSLAGGPRVPNEQFF. As DNA, the CDR3 is TGTGCCAGATCACTAGCGGGAGGGCCACGGGTTCCCAATGAGCAGTTCTTC. This chain links TRBV19 with TRBJ2-1; 13 nucleotides agree with TRBD2. The length of the CDR3 is 17 residues. Germline assignment: CDR1 LNHDA and CDR2 SQIVND (reference sequence). With 9 bases clipped from V and 6 bases from J, the junction kept 14 bases outside the gene matches.

The V call is TRBV28, the J call TRBJ2-2; 13 bases agree with TRBD2. The V segment lost 3 bases and the J segment 6 bases; nucleotides outside the gene matches: 7. The CDR3 spans 17 residues. Per the germline V gene, CDR1 is MDHEN and CDR2 is SYDVKM. The CDR3 coding sequence is TGTGCCAGCAGTTTTTGGGAACTAGCGGGAGGGCCCGGGGAGCTGTTTTTT. Translation: CASSFWELAGGPGELFF.

This clone was recorded only once. The chain is built from TRBV10-3 and TRBJ2-7; 9 bases align to TRBD2. The CDR3 runs to 17 residues. The V and J ends lost 4 bases and 2 bases, in that order; junction bases with no gene match: 12. Germline CDR1 ENHRY, CDR2 SYGVKD. The CDR3 sequence: CAISVDAGGPMAYEQYF. CDR3 bases: TGTGCCATCAGTGTGGACGCGGGAGGGCCAATGGCCTACGAGCAGTACTTC.

The J gene is TRBJ1-1, the V gene TRBV5-1; 7 nucleotides line up with TRBD1. CDR3 length: 14 amino acids. The V segment lost 7 bases and the J segment 5 bases; nucleotides outside the gene matches: 11. Germline values: CDR1 SGHRS, CDR2 YFSETQ. CDR3 nucleotides: TGCGCCAGCCAGCTTGGGGGACAGTCGACTGAAGCTTTCTTT. This sequence encodes CASQLGGQSTEAFF.

The chain combines TRBV6-2 or TRBV6-3 with TRBJ2-5; 7 nucleotides match TRBD2. This CDR3 is 15 amino acids long. The V segment lost 5 bases and the J segment 0 bases; nucleotides outside the gene matches: 6. Germline V gives CDR1 MNHEY, CDR2 SVGEGT. In DNA, the CDR3 is TGTGCCAGCAGTCCCGGACTAGACTACCAAGAGACCCAGTACTTC. Translation gives CASSPGLDYQETQYF.

Here the CDR3 reads CASRPPVVLWSGANVLTF. CDR3 bases: TGTGCCAGCAGGCCCCCAGTGGTCCTTTGGTCTGGGGCCAACGTCCTGACTTTC. The V and J genes are TRBV6-4 and TRBJ2-6; D gene ambiguous. Per the germline V gene, CDR1 is MRHNA and CDR2 is SNTAGT. Trimming pared 6 bases from V and 1 base from J, leaving 19 bases between. The length of the CDR3 is 18 residues.

The chain uses TRBV7-9 and TRBJ2-1; D is undetermined. Germline assignment: CDR1 SEHNR and CDR2 FQNEAQ (reference sequence). Trimming pared 5 bases from V and 12 bases from J, leaving 14 bases between. CDR3 size: 12 residues. This CDR3 is CASSALLSPQFF. The CDR3, as DNA: TGTGCCAGCAGCGCGCTACTATCACCGCAGTTCTTC. Looking up the rest from reference TRBV7-9 and TRBJ2-1 gives the full variable domain: DTGVSQNPRHKITKRGQNVTFRCDPISEHNRLYWYRQTLGQGPEFLTYFQNEAQLEKSRLLSDRFSAERPKGSFSTLEIQRTEQGDSAMYLCASSALLSPQFFGPGTRLTVL.

V is TRBV7-2 and J is TRBJ2-7, with 9 bases lining up with TRBD2. Germline CDR1 reads SGHTA; CDR2 reads FQGNSA. The CDR3 consists of 15 residues. V was clipped by 4 bases and J by 1 base; unmatched bases: 5. The CDR3 reads CASSSTSGLSYEQYF. CDR3 sequence (DNA): TGTGCCAGCAGCTCCACTAGCGGGCTATCCTACGAGCAGTACTTC.

This clone came up once. The chain employs TRBV7-2 and TRBJ2-5; 8 positions match TRBD2. Germline CDR1 reads SGHTA; CDR2 reads FQGNSA. The J segment lost 7 bases and the V segment lost 1 base, leaving 8 bases of the junction unmatched. This CDR3 has 15 residues. This CDR3 reads CASSLGAGGGGTQYF. CDR3 DNA sequence: TGTGCCAGCAGCTTAGGTGCGGGAGGCGGGGGGACCCAGTACTTC.

This clone is a singleton in its sample. V is TRBV19 and J is TRBJ1-4; D is uncertain. CDR3 length: 14 amino acids. V was cut by 8 bases and J by 2 bases, with 12 bases left in between. From germline, CDR1 is LNHDA and CDR2 SQIVND (reference sequence). CDR3 in amino acids: CASCRSGTNEKLFF. The CDR3 region has the DNA TGTGCCAGTTGCCGGAGCGGGACTAATGAAAAACTGTTTTTT.

The chain employs TRBV15 and TRBJ1-5, with 10 bases fitting TRBD1. Germline CDR1 is LNHNV and CDR2 is YYDKDF (reference sequence). CDR3 length equals 15 residues. V trimming: 3 bases; J trimming: 6 bases; junction bases outside the gene matches: 5. This CDR3 is CATSSDRGLGQPQHF. In DNA, the CDR3 is TGTGCCACCAGCAGCGACAGGGGGCTAGGTCAGCCCCAGCATTTT. The variable domain in full, completed from reference TRBV15 and TRBJ1-5, reads DAMVIQNPRYQVTQFGKPVTLSCSQTLNHNVMYWYQQKSSQAPKLLFHYYDKDFNNEADTPDNFQSRRPNTSFCFLDIRSPGLGDTAMYLCATSSDRGLGQPQHFGDGTRLSIL.